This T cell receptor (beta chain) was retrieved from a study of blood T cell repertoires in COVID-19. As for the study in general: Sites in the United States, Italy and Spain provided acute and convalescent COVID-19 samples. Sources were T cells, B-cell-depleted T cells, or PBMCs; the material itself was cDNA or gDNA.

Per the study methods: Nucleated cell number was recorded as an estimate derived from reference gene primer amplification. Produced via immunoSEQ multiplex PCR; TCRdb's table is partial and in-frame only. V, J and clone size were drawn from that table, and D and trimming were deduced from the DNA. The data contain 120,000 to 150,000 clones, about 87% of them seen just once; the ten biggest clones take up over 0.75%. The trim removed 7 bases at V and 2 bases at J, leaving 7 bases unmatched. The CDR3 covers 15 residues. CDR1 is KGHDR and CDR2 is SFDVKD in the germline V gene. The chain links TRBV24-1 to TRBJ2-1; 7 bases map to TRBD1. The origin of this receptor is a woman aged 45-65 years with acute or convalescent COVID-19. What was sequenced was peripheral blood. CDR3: CATSSTGPAYNEQFF. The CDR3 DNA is TGTGCCACCAGCTCGACAGGGCCGGCCTACAATGAGCAGTTCTTC.